Sequencing of this T cell receptor beta chain was carried out in a study of cytomegalovirus exposure and HLA in healthy donors. Vbeta (60) and Jbeta (13) primers were used in the PCR. Generated by immunoSEQ multiplex PCR, the TCRdb table keeps only in-frame clones and is missing some. In the table there are under 200,000 clones, around 90% of which are singletons. Per the germline V gene, CDR1 is SGDLS and CDR2 is YYNGEE. The CDR3 length is 16 residues. When sampled, the donors appeared nominally healthy, though they likely had unrecorded immune exposures. The receptor was derived from a boy aged 2-15 years in good health and CMV-seronegative. The sample taken for sequencing was PBMCs. This chain joins TRBV9 and TRBJ2-5; 10 bases align to TRBD2. The end of the DNA aligns better with TRBJ2-7, so the J call may be wrong. The CDR3 here is CASSVEAGGGSYEQYF. The DNA of the CDR3 is TGTGCCAGCAGCGTAGAAGCGGGAGGGGGCTCCTACGAGCAGTACTTC.